The present TCR beta chain was sequenced within a study of breast tumors, draining lymph nodes, adjacent tissues. Study-wide results and limits: Compared with basal-like, luminal-like tumors shared significantly more repertoire with nontumor tissue. Tumors had less TCR diversity than lymph nodes, more than nontumor tissue. Data fit most tumor T cells coming from lymph node, expanding in tumor.

Germline CDR1 and CDR2: PRHDT and FYEKMQ (reference sequence). There are 13 residues in the CDR3. Trimming took 5 bases from V and 7 from J; bases not matched to a gene: 2. Samples came from axillary lymph nodes draining the breast cancer. About this clonotype itself: Its target is unknown.

TCRdb ran MiXCR on the multiplex PCR reads and lists one entry per CDR3 protein. The sample includes nearly 200,000 distinct CDR3 sequences, roughly 31% of them seen just once. The source material was axillary lymph node tissue. The V gene is TRBV13, the J gene TRBJ1-5; 10 bases map to TRBD1. This clonotype was sampled from a female donor with breast cancer. Some clones in this sample may be carry-over from other donors' samples. The CDR3 sequence: CASSPDRGQPQHF. In nucleotides, the CDR3 is TGTGCCAGCAGCCCGGACAGGGGGCAGCCCCAGCATTTT.